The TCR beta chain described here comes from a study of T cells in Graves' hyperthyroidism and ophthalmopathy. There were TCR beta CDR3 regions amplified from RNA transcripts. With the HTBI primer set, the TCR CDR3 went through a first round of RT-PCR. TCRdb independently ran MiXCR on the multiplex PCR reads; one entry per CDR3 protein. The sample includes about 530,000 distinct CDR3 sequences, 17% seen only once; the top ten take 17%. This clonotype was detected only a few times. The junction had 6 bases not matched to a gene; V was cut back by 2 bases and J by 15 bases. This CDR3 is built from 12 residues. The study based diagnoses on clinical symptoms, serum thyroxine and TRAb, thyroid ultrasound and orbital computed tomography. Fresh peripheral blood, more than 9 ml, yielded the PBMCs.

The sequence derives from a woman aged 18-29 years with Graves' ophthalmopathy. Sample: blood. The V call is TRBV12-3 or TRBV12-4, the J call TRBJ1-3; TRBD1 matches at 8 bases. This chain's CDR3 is CASSLYGQGGYF. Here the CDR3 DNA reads TGTGCCAGCAGTTTATACGGACAGGGAGGATATTTT.